This T cell receptor (beta chain) emerged from a study of blood T cells in healthy people across ages. Peripheral blood from each donor was collected in a volume of 9.5 to 10 milliliters. Germline assignment: CDR1 SGHRS and CDR2 YFSETQ. This CDR3 region has 14 residues. Trimming took 2 bases from V and 4 from J; bases not matched to a gene: 4. A sample-barcoded 5' primer and a J-beta primer mix were used in a second PCR of roughly 7 to 11 cycles. CDR3-containing paired-end reads numbering at least 3 million came from each sample. TCRdb re-called the 5' RACE reads through MiXCR, storing one row per CDR3 protein. Among 1 million or so distinct CDR3 sequences listed, 20% to 25% were seen once. This sample was shared with a second study, whose subject was T cells of mothers and their children. From that study: All donors were healthy and Caucasian; they were three mothers and their six children. Sample barcodes plus 2-4 random nucleotides came from the M1S primer.

The chain employs TRBV5-1 and TRBJ2-3; 7 nucleotides line up with TRBD1. The sequence was obtained from a girl aged 2-10 years in good health. Sequencing was carried out using blood. The CDR3 sequence: CASSFLGQPDTQYF. CDR3 nucleotides: TGCGCCAGCAGCTTCCTGGGACAGCCAGATACGCAGTATTTT.